Presented here are 13 T cell receptor beta chains from one specimen sequenced in a study of cytomegalovirus exposure and HLA in healthy donors. The PCR used 60 Vbeta and 13 Jbeta primers. Clones were sequenced by immunoSEQ multiplex PCR, and TCRdb holds only the in-frame ones, with some missing. This table holds about 100,000 clones, roughly 87% found once. Sequenced: PBMCs. Receptors were obtained from a man younger than 40 in good health and CMV-seropositive.

The chain links TRBV5-4 to TRBJ2-7; the D gene is possibly TRBD2 (6 bases). Trimming took off 0 bases at V and 0 bases at J, with 10 bases between the two ends. Looked up from germline, CDR1 is SGHNT and CDR2 is YYREEE (reference sequence). This CDR3 region has 15 residues. CDR3: CASSLGAGSSYEQYF. DNA for the CDR3: TGTGCCAGCAGCTTGGGAGCGGGCAGCTCCTACGAGCAGTACTTC.

V is TRBV27 and J is TRBJ2-5; D possibly corresponds to TRBD2 (5 bases). V lost 7 bases to trimming and J lost 0 bases, with 15 bases between them. The CDR3 contains 15 residues. Germline CDR1 and CDR2: MNHEY and SMNVEV (reference sequence). The CDR3 DNA reads as TGTGCCAGCATCTTCCTGGAGGACTACCAAGAGACCCAGTACTTC. Translated: CASIFLEDYQETQYF.

The J gene is TRBJ1-1, the V gene TRBV5-1; TRBD1 agrees at 9 bases. The CDR3 totals 13 residues. CDR1 is SGHRS and CDR2 is YFSETQ in the germline V gene. With V trimmed by 3 bases and J by 5 bases, 2 bases remained unmatched. The CDR3 region has the DNA TGCGCCAGCAGCTCCGGGACAGGGACTGAAGCTTTCTTT. This encodes CASSSGTGTEAFF.

The rearrangement uses TRBV10-3 and TRBJ1-2; no reliable D call. The V gene lost 6 bases and the J gene lost 4 bases, with 15 bases spanning the gap. Germline V gene sequence: CDR1 ENHRY, CDR2 SYGVKD. The CDR3 is 14 amino acids. CDR3 sequence reads: CAISDKRTFYGYTF. In DNA, the CDR3 is TGTGCCATCAGCGATAAACGGACTTTCTATGGCTACACCTTC.

This chain joins TRBV4-2 and TRBJ2-5, with 8 bases identical to TRBD2. The CDR3 consists of 15 residues. V gave up 4 bases and J gave up 7 bases; unmatched junction bases: 11. Germline lookup yields CDR1 LGHNA and CDR2 YNFKEQ. The CDR3 nucleotides are TGTGCCAGCAGCCGTGCAACTAGCGGCGTCGTGACCCAGTACTTC. Translated, it gives CASSRATSGVVTQYF.

The V and J genes are TRBV4-2 and TRBJ1-2; 9 bases agree with TRBD1. The CDR3 length is 14 residues. The J segment lost 4 bases and the V segment lost 8 bases, leaving 8 bases of the junction unmatched. Germline V CDR1 and CDR2: LGHNA, YNFKEQ. This CDR3 reads CASSPGQGFYGYTF. As DNA, the CDR3 is TGTGCCAGCTCCCCAGGACAGGGGTTCTATGGCTACACCTTC.

The chain uses TRBV6-5 and TRBJ2-7; the D gene is possibly TRBD2 (5 bases). Per the germline V gene, CDR1 is MNHEY and CDR2 is SVGAGI. CDR3 length: 14 residues. V gave up 0 bases and J gave up 5 bases, with 11 bases separating them. In DNA form, the CDR3 reads TGTGCCAGCAGTTACTCGCCGCTAGCTGACGAGCAGTACTTC. Residues: CASSYSPLADEQYF.

V and J are TRBV5-1 and TRBJ1-1; a possible D gene is TRBD1 (6 bases). The germline gives CDR1 SGHRS, CDR2 YFSETQ. Trimming stripped 4 bases from V and 1 base from J, with 14 bases between. The CDR3 spans 15 residues. This CDR3 is CASSPTRGWNTEAFF. CDR3 bases: TGCGCCAGCAGCCCGACGAGGGGGTGGAACACTGAAGCTTTCTTT.

This sequence joins TRBV21-1 and TRBJ1-2; the table's D call of TRBD1 was not tested on the DNA. TRBV21-1 constitutes a pseudogene. This CDR3 comprises 12 residues. CDR3 bases: TGTGCCAGCAGCAAAGACAGGGATGGCTACACCTTC. Its translation: CASSKDRDGYTF.

There are a few counts of this clone. The chain carries TRBV15 and TRBJ1-3; D gene ambiguous. The CDR3 has 16 residues. V lost 1 base and J 1 base, leaving 11 bases between the germline ends. CDR1 is LNHNV, CDR2 YYDKDF, per germline (reference sequence). CDR3 amino acids: CATSRVLTNSGNTIYF. DNA of the CDR3: TGTGCCACCAGCAGAGTCCTGACAAATTCTGGAAACACCATATATTTT.

V usage is TRBV11-2 and J usage is TRBJ1-2; D gene ambiguous. From germline, CDR1 is SGHAT and CDR2 FQNNGV. The germline V and J ends were trimmed by 5 bases and 0 bases, with 13 bases remaining between them. The CDR3 length is 15 residues. The CDR3 nucleotides are TGTGCCAGCAGCCCCTCTGGGAGATCTAACTATGGCTACACCTTC. Amino acids: CASSPSGRSNYGYTF.

This clone was seen just once. This sequence joins TRBV5-1 and TRBJ1-4; D remains unclear. Germline lookup yields CDR1 SGHRS and CDR2 YFSETQ. This CDR3 spans 18 amino acids. Trimming left V 0 bases short and J 0 bases short, with 15 bases between. The CDR3: CASSLGIFRLATNEKLFF. The CDR3 coding sequence is TGCGCCAGCAGCTTGGGAATCTTCAGACTTGCAACTAATGAAAAACTGTTTTTT.

The count of this clone is one. The chain employs TRBV19 and TRBJ2-7, with 10 positions matching TRBD1. Germline CDR1 and CDR2: LNHDA and SQIVND (reference sequence). This CDR3 region has 14 residues. V lost 5 bases to trimming and J lost 7 bases; unmatched junction nucleotides: 8. This chain's CDR3 is CASSFRQGAREQYF. CDR3 coding DNA: TGTGCCAGTAGTTTCAGACAGGGGGCCCGGGAGCAGTACTTC.